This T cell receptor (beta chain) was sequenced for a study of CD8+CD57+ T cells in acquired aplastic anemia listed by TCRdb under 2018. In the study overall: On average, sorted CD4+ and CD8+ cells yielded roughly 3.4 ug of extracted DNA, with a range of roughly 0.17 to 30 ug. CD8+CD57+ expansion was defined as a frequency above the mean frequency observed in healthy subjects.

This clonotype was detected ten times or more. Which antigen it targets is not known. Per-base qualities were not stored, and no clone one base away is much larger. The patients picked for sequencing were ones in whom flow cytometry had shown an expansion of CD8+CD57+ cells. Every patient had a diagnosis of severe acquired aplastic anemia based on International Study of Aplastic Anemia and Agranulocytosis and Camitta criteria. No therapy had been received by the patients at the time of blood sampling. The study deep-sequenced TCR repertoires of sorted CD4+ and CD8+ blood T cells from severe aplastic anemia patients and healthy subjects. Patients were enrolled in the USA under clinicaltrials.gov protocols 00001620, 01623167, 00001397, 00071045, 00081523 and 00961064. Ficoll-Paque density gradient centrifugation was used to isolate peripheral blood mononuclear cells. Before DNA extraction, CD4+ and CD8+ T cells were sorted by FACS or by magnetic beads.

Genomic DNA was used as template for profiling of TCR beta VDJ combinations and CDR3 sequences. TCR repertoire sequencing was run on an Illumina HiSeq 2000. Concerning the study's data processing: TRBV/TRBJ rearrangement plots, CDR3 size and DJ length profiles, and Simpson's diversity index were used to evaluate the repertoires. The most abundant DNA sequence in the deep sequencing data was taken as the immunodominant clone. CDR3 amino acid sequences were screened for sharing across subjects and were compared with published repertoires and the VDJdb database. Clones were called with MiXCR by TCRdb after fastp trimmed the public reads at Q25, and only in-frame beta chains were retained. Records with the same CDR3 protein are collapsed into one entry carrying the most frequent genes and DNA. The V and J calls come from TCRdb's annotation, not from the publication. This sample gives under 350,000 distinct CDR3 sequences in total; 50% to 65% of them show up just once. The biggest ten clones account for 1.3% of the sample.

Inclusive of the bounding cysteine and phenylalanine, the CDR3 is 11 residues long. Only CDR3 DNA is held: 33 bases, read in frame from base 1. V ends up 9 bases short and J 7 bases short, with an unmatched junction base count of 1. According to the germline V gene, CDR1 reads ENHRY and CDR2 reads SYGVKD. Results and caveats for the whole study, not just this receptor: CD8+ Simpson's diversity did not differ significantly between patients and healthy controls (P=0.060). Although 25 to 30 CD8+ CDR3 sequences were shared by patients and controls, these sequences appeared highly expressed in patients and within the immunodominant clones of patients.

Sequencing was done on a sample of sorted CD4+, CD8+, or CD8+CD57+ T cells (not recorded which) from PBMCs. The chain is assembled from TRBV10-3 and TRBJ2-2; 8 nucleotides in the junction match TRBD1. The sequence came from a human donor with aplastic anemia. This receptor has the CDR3 CAIGQGGELFF. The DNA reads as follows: TGTGCCATAGGACAGGGCGGGGAGCTGTTTTTT.